This entry describes one T cell receptor beta chain. What it binds is not known. The sample is drawn from a study of regulatory T cells in long-lasting Graves disease. Findings and limits, study-wide: Favoring TRBV28, TRBJ1-2 and TRBJ2-5 was a feature seen in persistent disease. It is possible that accuracy was reduced by the small size of the sample.

Arm-PCR of CDR3 regions and iRepertoire HTBI primers were the basis on which TCR beta libraries were built. TCRdb fed the multiplex PCR reads into MiXCR, producing one record per CDR3 protein. Among approximately 360,000 distinct CDR3 sequences listed, 20% to 25% were seen once. V was clipped by 0 bases and J by 3 bases; unmatched bases: 3. The CDR3 totals 16 residues. Germline V gene lookup returns CDR1 MDHEN and CDR2 SYDVKM. Time point in this sample: persistent/refractory GD, antithyroid drugs over 5 years with positive TRAb. RNA extracted from PBMCs served as the sequencing template. Sample: peripheral blood mononuclear cells (PBMCs), taken when the disease was refractory, from a patient treated with antithyroid drugs. The origin of this receptor is a woman aged 40 to 50 with Graves disease. This rearrangement joins TRBV28 to TRBJ1-5, with TRBD1 matching over 9 bases. CDR3 DNA sequence: TGTGCCAGCAGTTTATGGGGGACAGGGATCAATCAGCCCCAGCATTTT. It is translated as CASSLWGTGINQPQHF.